This entry lists 32 T cell receptor beta chains sequenced from one sample in a study of blood T cell repertoires in COVID-19. Produced via immunoSEQ multiplex PCR; TCRdb's table is partial and in-frame only. The sample carries under 300,000 clones, around 84% recorded once. The specimen sequenced was peripheral blood. Receptors originate from a woman between 35 and 50 years old who had recovered from COVID-19.

The CDR3, as DNA: TGTGCCAGCAGCCCACAGCGGACAGGGAAGAGGTCTGGAAACACCATATATTTT. Its protein product is CASSPQRTGKRSGNTIYF. This chain links TRBV7-8 with TRBJ1-3; 8 nucleotides match TRBD1. V was clipped by 5 bases and J by 1 base; unmatched bases: 13. Germline V gene data show CDR1 as SGHVS and CDR2 as FQNEAQ. The CDR3 has 18 residues.

The gene calls are TRBV20-1 and TRBJ2-3, with 7 bases aligning to TRBD2. V shed 3 bases and J 0 bases; nucleotides not matched to a gene: 6. The germline V gene encodes CDR1 DFQATT and CDR2 SNEGSKA (reference sequence). The CDR3 totals 15 residues. The CDR3 reads CSASMAGESTDTQYF. Here the CDR3 DNA reads TGCAGTGCTAGTATGGCGGGGGAGAGCACAGATACGCAGTATTTT.

The chain is built from TRBV7-2 and TRBJ1-1; possibly TRBD1 for D (5 bases). This CDR3 comprises 16 residues. The germline V and J ends were trimmed by 2 bases and 3 bases, with 16 bases remaining between them. From germline, CDR1 is SGHTA and CDR2 FQGNSA. CDR3 DNA: TGTGCCAGCAGCTTATGGGGGGGGAGTTCGGACACTGAAGCTTTCTTT. Translating it yields CASSLWGGSSDTEAFF.

The V gene is TRBV9, the J gene TRBJ2-1, with a tentative D call TRBD2 (6 bases). The CDR3 length is 15 residues. The germline V and J ends were trimmed by 0 bases and 1 base, with 8 bases remaining between them. Germline V gene sequence: CDR1 SGDLS, CDR2 YYNGEE. The CDR3 DNA is TGTGCCAGCAGCGTAGCGGGGGATTCCTACAATGAGCAGTTCTTC. It codes for CASSVAGDSYNEQFF. Using reference TRBV9 and TRBJ2-1 for the parts outside the CDR3, the full variable domain is DSGVTQTPKHLITATGQRVTLRCSPRSGDLSVYWYQQSLDQGLQFLIQYYNGEERAKGNILERFSAQQFPDLHSELNLSSLELGDSALYFCASSVAGDSYNEQFFGPGTRLTVL.

The chain couples TRBV6-2 or TRBV6-3 to TRBJ1-4; 10 bases fit TRBD1. There are 16 residues in the CDR3. The ends lost 2 bases at V and 11 bases at J; junction bases unmatched: 11. CDR1 is MNHEY and CDR2 is SVGEGT in the germline V gene. The CDR3 DNA sequence: TGTGCCAGCAGTTACGCCCCGGGACAGGGGATGAGGAAACTGTTTTTT. This translates into CASSYAPGQGMRKLFF.

This clone appeared once. V gene TRBV9 combines with J gene TRBJ2-1; D remains ambiguous. The V gene lost 0 bases and the J gene lost 8 bases, with 6 bases spanning the gap. The CDR3 consists of 12 residues. Germline V lookup: CDR1 SGDLS, CDR2 YYNGEE. The CDR3 region is CASSVDRYEQFF. DNA of the CDR3: TGTGCCAGCAGCGTAGATCGGTATGAGCAGTTCTTC.

This sequence joins TRBV5-1 and TRBJ2-4, with 9 bases fitting TRBD1. This CDR3 has 17 amino acids. In germline, CDR1 is SGHRS, CDR2 YFSETQ. V trimming: 2 bases; J trimming: 1 base; junction bases outside the gene matches: 7. CDR3 DNA: TGCGCCAGCAGCTTCGCCGGGACAGGGTTTGCCAAAAACATTCAGTACTTC. Amino acids: CASSFAGTGFAKNIQYF.

The chain has TRBV9 and TRBJ2-5; TRBD1 aligns across 9 bases. Per germline, CDR1 SGDLS and CDR2 YYNGEE. This CDR3 is built from 15 residues. V dropped 2 bases and J dropped 2; count of bases not matched to a gene: 4. The CDR3 nucleotides read TGTGCCAGCAGCGTCTGGGGGACAGGGCAAGAGACCCAGTACTTC. This encodes CASSVWGTGQETQYF.

V and J are TRBV27 and TRBJ2-7; D is ambiguous. The V gene's germline CDR1 is MNHEY and CDR2 SMNVEV (reference sequence). V lost 6 bases and J lost 2, with 14 bases in between. The CDR3 consists of 14 residues. The CDR3 region has the DNA TGTGCCAGCAGCAAGCTGGGCCCTACCTACGAGCAGTACTTC. Translated, it gives CASSKLGPTYEQYF.

This clone came up a few times. This chain joins TRBV28 and TRBJ1-4; 8 nucleotides agree with TRBD1. After removal of 3 bases from V and 7 bases from J, the junction contained 4 bases not matched to a gene. The length of the CDR3 is 14 residues. Germline loops: CDR1 MDHEN, CDR2 SYDVKM. The CDR3 nucleotides are TGTGCCAGCAGTTTGCAGGGGGCAAGTGAAAAACTGTTTTTT. Protein: CASSLQGASEKLFF.

The rearrangement uses TRBV4-3 and TRBJ1-2; a weak D match, TRBD1 (5 bases). V shed 0 bases and J shed 3 bases, with 11 bases lying between them. The CDR3 runs to 15 residues. Per the germline V gene, CDR1 is LGHNA and CDR2 is YSLEER. CDR3 sequence reads: CASSQDQGIHYGYTF. The CDR3 DNA is TGCGCCAGCAGCCAAGACCAGGGCATACACTATGGCTACACCTTC.

The J gene is TRBJ2-5, the V gene TRBV7-2, with D unresolved. This CDR3 spans 14 amino acids. From germline, CDR1 is SGHTA and CDR2 FQGNSA. The V end was cut by 2 bases, the J end by 2 bases, with 9 bases between. CDR3 loop: CASSLPPGQETQYF. In DNA form, the CDR3 reads TGTGCCAGCAGCTTACCCCCGGGTCAAGAGACCCAGTACTTC.

The rearrangement uses TRBV6-5 and TRBJ1-1, with 7 nucleotides matching TRBD1. The CDR3 contains 14 residues. V lost 6 bases, J lost 7 bases, and 11 bases stayed unmatched. Germline CDR1 and CDR2: MNHEY and SVGAGI. The CDR3 protein is CASRATGKHYEAFF. The CDR3 DNA sequence: TGTGCCAGCAGAGCGACAGGGAAGCACTATGAAGCTTTCTTT.

The chain couples TRBV6-5 to TRBJ2-2; 9 bases map to TRBD1. J was trimmed by 3 bases and V by 11 bases; bases with no gene match: 7. The germline gives CDR1 MNHEY, CDR2 SVGAGI. There are 14 residues in the CDR3. CDR3 amino acids: CAVTGGSYTGELFF. The CDR3 nucleotides are TGTGCCGTCACAGGGGGCTCATACACCGGGGAGCTGTTTTTT.

Concerning this clone: Other DNA sequences in the same sample also yield this CDR3. The V and J genes are TRBV18 and TRBJ2-5, with TRBD1 matching over 7 bases. This CDR3 has 13 residues. The germline V gene has CDR1 KGHSH and CDR2 LQKENI. Trimming removed 3 bases from V and 2 bases from J; junction bases left unmatched: 0. The CDR3 reads CASSPGQQETQYF. DNA for the CDR3: TGTGCCAGCTCACCGGGACAGCAAGAGACCCAGTACTTC.

The rearrangement uses TRBV5-6 and TRBJ2-5; D unclear. This CDR3 region has 11 residues. V gave up 2 bases and J gave up 5 bases, with 4 bases separating them. The germline CDR1 and CDR2 sequences are SGHDT and YYEEEE. CDR3 coding DNA: TGTGCCAGCAGCTTTAGTGAGACCCAGTACTTC. It yields the protein CASSFSETQYF.

V gene TRBV28 combines with J gene TRBJ2-5; tentative D call: TRBD2 (6 bases). The CDR3 is made up of 15 amino acids. The germline V gene has CDR1 MDHEN and CDR2 SYDVKM. V lost 6 bases and J 2 bases, leaving 16 bases between the germline ends. CDR3 region: CASRSLGAGQETQYF. In DNA, the CDR3 is TGTGCCAGCAGGTCCCTCGGGGCGGGGCAAGAGACCCAGTACTTC.

The chain employs TRBV7-2 and TRBJ2-5, with D unresolved. The CDR3 has 13 amino acids. CDR1 is SGHTA and CDR2 is FQGNSA in the germline V gene. V was trimmed by 1 base and J by 5 bases, leaving 8 bases between them. The CDR3 DNA sequence: TGTGCCAGCAGCTTAGGAGGTATTGAGACCCAGTACTTC. The encoded protein is CASSLGGIETQYF.

The V and J genes are TRBV3-1 (or the pseudogene TRBV3-2) and TRBJ2-5; TRBD1 is a possible D gene (5 bases). CDR1 and CDR2 from the germline V gene are LGHDT and YNNKEL (reference sequence). This CDR3 region has 13 residues. The germline V and J ends were trimmed by 4 bases and 4 bases, with 10 bases remaining between them. The CDR3 protein is CASSLTQGETQYF. CDR3 DNA: TGTGCCAGCAGCCTCACTCAGGGAGAGACCCAGTACTTC.

The chain uses TRBV12-3 or TRBV12-4 and TRBJ1-4; 10 bases line up with TRBD1. The CDR3 runs 11 residues. The ends lost 5 bases at V and 15 bases at J; junction bases unmatched: 3. CDR3 nucleotide sequence: TGTGCCAGCAGTACCGGGACAGGGGTGTTTTTT. Translated, it gives CASSTGTGVFF.

V and J are TRBV5-1 and TRBJ1-2, with 7 bases identical to TRBD1. The ends lost 0 bases at V and 5 bases at J; junction bases unmatched: 7. The CDR3 has 15 residues. From germline, CDR1 is SGHRS and CDR2 YFSETQ. This CDR3 reads CASSLDGTVAYGYTF. In nucleotides, the CDR3 is TGCGCCAGCAGCTTGGACGGGACAGTCGCTTATGGCTACACCTTC.

This clone turned up a few times. This chain links TRBV3-1 (or the pseudogene TRBV3-2) with TRBJ1-2; D call uncertain. Germline assignment: CDR1 LGHDT and CDR2 YNNKEL (reference sequence). V lost 4 bases and J lost 4, with 13 bases in between. CDR3 length: 14 residues. CDR3 DNA sequence: TGTGCCAGCAGCCCTACCGCGGGCCTCTATGGCTACACCTTC. This gives the protein CASSPTAGLYGYTF.

J is TRBJ1-4 and V is TRBV10-1; unclear D gene. CDR3 size: 14 residues. Germline CDR1 reads WNHNN; CDR2 reads SYGVQD (reference sequence). V lost 3 bases to trimming and J lost 4 bases, with 9 bases between them. In nucleotides, the CDR3 is TGCGCCAGCAGTGAAGCTAGAGGTAATGAAAAACTGTTTTTT. Its protein product is CASSEARGNEKLFF.

The V and J genes are TRBV24-1 and TRBJ2-3; D uncertain. The V end was cut by 4 bases, the J end by 1 base, with 14 bases between. In germline, CDR1 is KGHDR, CDR2 SFDVKD. The CDR3 covers 16 residues. CDR3 loop: CATSEISQKGTDTQYF. CDR3 bases: TGTGCCACCAGTGAGATTAGCCAGAAAGGCACAGATACGCAGTATTTT.

The CDR3 DNA reads as TGCGCCAGCAGTCCTCCTCGGCGGGGGTTCAATCAGCCCCAGCATTTT. Translation gives CASSPPRRGFNQPQHF. The chain carries TRBV23-1 and TRBJ1-5, with D maybe TRBD1 (5 bases). TRBV23-1 is annotated as an ORF whose role is uncertain. CDR3 size: 16 residues. V lost 4 bases and J 3 bases, leaving 16 bases between the germline ends.

This clone showed up just once. V and J are TRBV27 and TRBJ2-1, with TRBD1 identical over 8 bases. Germline V gene sequence: CDR1 MNHEY, CDR2 SMNVEV (reference sequence). V shed 6 bases, J shed 0 bases, and the junction held 7 bases outside the gene matches. The CDR3 spans 16 residues. The CDR3 loop is CASRGGQAGSYNEQFF. In nucleotides, the CDR3 is TGTGCCAGCAGAGGGGGACAGGCAGGCTCCTACAATGAGCAGTTCTTC.

About this clone itself: Different DNA sequences within this sample yield the same CDR3. The CDR3 DNA is TGTGCCAGCAGCCCAGACAGGGACTATGGCTACACCTTC. Amino acid sequence: CASSPDRDYGYTF. This rearrangement joins TRBV5-6 to TRBJ1-2; 7 nucleotides line up with TRBD1. From germline, CDR1 is SGHDT and CDR2 YYEEEE. This CDR3 contains 13 residues. Trimming cost V 4 bases and J 3 bases; bases outside gene matches: 3.

This chain uses TRBV27 with TRBJ1-2; 11 bases are shared with TRBD1. Trimming at V came to 4 bases and at J to 4 bases, leaving 14 bases not matched to a gene. The CDR3 loop spans 18 amino acids. Germline V gene data show CDR1 as MNHEY and CDR2 as SMNVEV (reference sequence). DNA for the CDR3: TGTGCCAGCAGTTCAAACCGGGACAGGGGGAAGTATGCCTATGGCTACACCTTC. It translates to CASSSNRDRGKYAYGYTF.

The chain carries TRBV7-2 and TRBJ1-6; tentatively, D is TRBD1 (6 bases). The V and J ends lost 4 bases and 10 bases respectively, with 11 bases between them. CDR1 SGHTA and CDR2 FQGNSA come from the germline V gene. The CDR3 is 13 residues long. CDR3 bases: TGTGCCAGCAGCTCCGGACAGTTCTCACCCCTCCACTTT. It yields the protein CASSSGQFSPLHF.

The gene calls are TRBV4-1 and TRBJ1-3; D might be TRBD1 (5 bases). The ends were cut back, 6 bases at V and 8 bases at J, with 11 bases in the middle. The germline CDR1 and CDR2 sequences are MGHRA and YSYEKL. The CDR3 sequence is 12 residues long. The DNA of the CDR3 is TGCGCCAGCAGTGCGGGGGGGGACACCATATATTTT. Protein product: CASSAGGDTIYF.

The chain employs TRBV5-1 and TRBJ1-1; D unresolved. Germline loops: CDR1 SGHRS, CDR2 YFSETQ. V shed 1 base and J shed 0 bases, with 4 bases lying between them. The CDR3 extends over 13 amino acids. CDR3 bases: TGCGCCAGCAGCTTGTATATGAACACTGAAGCTTTCTTT. Amino acid sequence: CASSLYMNTEAFF.

The V and J genes are TRBV7-2 and TRBJ1-5; D is unresolved. The germline V gene encodes CDR1 SGHTA and CDR2 FQGNSA. Trimming removed 2 bases at V and 8 bases at J, with 10 bases between. CDR3 length equals 13 residues. CDR3 sequence reads: CASSLSFSEPQHF. Written as DNA, the CDR3 is TGTGCCAGCAGCTTATCATTCTCGGAGCCCCAGCATTTT.